This T cell receptor (beta chain) derives from a study of T cell changes during pregnancy in multiple sclerosis. There are 12 residues in the CDR3. From germline, CDR1 is MNHEY and CDR2 SMNVEV (reference sequence). V was clipped by 8 bases and J by 0 bases; unmatched bases: 1. Measured with immunoSEQ multiplex PCR; TCRdb has only the in-frame clones, and not every one. The sample yields 45,000 to 60,000 clones, roughly nine tenths seen once. This TCR was recovered from a female donor with multiple sclerosis, enrolled in a pregnancy study. Sequences were derived from CD8+ T cells from peripheral blood mononuclear cells, sampled in the second trimester of pregnancy. The chain joins TRBV27 to TRBJ2-7, with 7 bases lining up with TRBD2. The chain's CDR3 is CASGGVSYEQYF. The CDR3 region has the DNA TGTGCCAGCGGGGGGGTCTCCTACGAGCAGTACTTC.